The entry that follows covers one TCR beta chain sequence. This entry belongs to a study of cytomegalovirus exposure and HLA in healthy donors. Vbeta (60) and Jbeta (13) primers were used in the PCR. The repertoire was sequenced with immunoSEQ multiplex PCR; TCRdb's copy has only in-frame clones and lacks some. The profile shows 150,000 to 200,000 clones, about four fifths of them singletons. This CDR3 is 14 amino acids long. Germline assignment: CDR1 SEHNR and CDR2 FQNEAQ (reference sequence). Trimming removed 1 base at V and 5 bases at J, with 8 bases between. The gene calls are TRBV7-9 and TRBJ1-4; perhaps TRBD1 as D (5 bases). Sequencing was done on a sample of PBMCs. The TCR comes from a woman aged 25 to 39 in good health and CMV-seronegative. The chain's CDR3 is CASSLVDTNEKLFF. DNA for the CDR3: TGTGCCAGCAGCTTAGTGGACACAAATGAAAAACTGTTTTTT.